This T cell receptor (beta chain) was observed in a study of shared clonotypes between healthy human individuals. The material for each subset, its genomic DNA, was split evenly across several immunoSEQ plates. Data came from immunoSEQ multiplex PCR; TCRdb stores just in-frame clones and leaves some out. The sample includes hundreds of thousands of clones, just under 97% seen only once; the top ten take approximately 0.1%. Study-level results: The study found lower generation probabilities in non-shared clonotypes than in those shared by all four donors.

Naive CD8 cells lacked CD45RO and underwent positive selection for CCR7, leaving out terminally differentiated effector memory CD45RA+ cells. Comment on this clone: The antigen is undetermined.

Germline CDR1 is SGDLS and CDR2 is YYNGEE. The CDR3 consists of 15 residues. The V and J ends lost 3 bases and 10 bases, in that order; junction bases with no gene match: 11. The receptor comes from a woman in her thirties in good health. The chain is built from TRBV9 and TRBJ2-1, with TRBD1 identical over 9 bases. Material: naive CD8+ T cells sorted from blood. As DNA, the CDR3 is TGTGCCAGCAGCGCAACCGGGACAGGGATCAGCGAGCAGTTCTTC. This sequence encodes CASSATGTGISEQFF.